A single sample is the source of the 2 T cell receptor beta chains below, sequenced in a study of CD8 T cells in ankylosing spondylitis. TCRdb redid the calling of the 5' RACE reads with MiXCR, one entry per CDR3 protein. Counted here are approximately 400,000 distinct CDR3 sequences, roughly a sixth occurring once; the ten biggest clones make up approximately 1%. The antigens of these receptors remain unknown. Findings of the study overall: Apparently characteristic of ankylosing spondylitis blood was a TCR beta motif (fewer than 10 highly homologous variants).

Input material: blood, either unsorted or a sorted T cell fraction (not recorded which). These receptors all stem from a male donor with ankylosing spondylitis.

The CDR3 region has the DNA TGTGCCAGCAGCAATGGCGGGGGTGGCACTGAAGCTTTCTTT. Amino acid sequence: CASSNGGGGTEAFF. The V and J genes are TRBV5-4 and TRBJ1-1, with D perhaps matching TRBD1 (5 bases). The CDR3 is made up of 14 amino acids. CDR1 is SGHNT and CDR2 is YYREEE in the germline V gene (reference sequence). Trimming cost V 4 bases and J 4 bases, with 14 bases left between them.

The table lists this clonotype with a few counts. This sequence joins TRBV20-1 and TRBJ2-7; tentatively, D is TRBD2 (7 bases). V lost 0 bases, J lost 3 bases, and 27 bases lay in between. CDR1 and CDR2 from the germline V gene are DFQATT and SNEGSKA (reference sequence). The CDR3 is made up of 19 amino acids. The CDR3 spells CSARDLEQGKGGGRYEQYF. DNA for the CDR3: TGCAGTGCTAGAGATCTGGAACAGGGCAAGGGGGGGGGTCGCTACGAGCAGTACTTC.